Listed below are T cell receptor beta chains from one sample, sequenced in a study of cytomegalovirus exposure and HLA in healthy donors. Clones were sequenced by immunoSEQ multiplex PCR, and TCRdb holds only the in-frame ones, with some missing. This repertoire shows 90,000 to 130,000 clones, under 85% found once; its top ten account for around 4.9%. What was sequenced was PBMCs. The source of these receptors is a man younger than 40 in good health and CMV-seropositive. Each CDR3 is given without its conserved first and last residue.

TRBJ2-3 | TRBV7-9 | ASGRGRSTDTQY
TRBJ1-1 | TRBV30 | AAPQGPNTEAF
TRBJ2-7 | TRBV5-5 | ASSLAMGGLSYEQY
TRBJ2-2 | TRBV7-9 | ASSPFTGVGTGELF
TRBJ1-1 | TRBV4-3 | ASSQGGGNTEAF
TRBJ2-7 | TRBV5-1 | ASSPFGTGIVEQY
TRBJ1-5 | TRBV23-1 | ASSQSRGFQPQH
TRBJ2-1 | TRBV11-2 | ASRYGTEPYNEQF
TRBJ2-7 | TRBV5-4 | ASSRGVGHYEQY
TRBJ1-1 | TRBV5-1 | ASSFTGQGGTEAF
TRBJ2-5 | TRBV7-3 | ASSPGTSRIETQY
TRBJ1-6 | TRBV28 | ASSRDFHNSPLH
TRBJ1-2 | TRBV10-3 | AISVGQVGSYGYT